This T cell receptor beta chain was captured by sequencing in a study of beta chain features in type 1 diabetes. Since all of the isolated RNA was reverse transcribed, expressed TCRB transcripts were what got sequenced. The assay was immunoSEQ multiplex PCR, and TCRdb's table has in-frame clones only and misses some. The sample consists of about 150,000 clones, 11% of them appearing once. This clone has only a few counts. The CDR3 length is 13 residues. Germline loops: CDR1 SGHAT, CDR2 FQNNGV. V gave up 4 bases and J gave up 8 bases, with 13 bases separating them. The sample comprised central memory CD4+ T cells from blood. This TCR was recovered from a man between 18 and 35 years old in good health. The gene calls are TRBV11-2 and TRBJ2-3; D not certain. The DNA for the CDR3 is TGTGCCAGCAGCTGGGGTTCAAAGAGTACGCAGTATTTT. Protein: CASSWGSKSTQYF.